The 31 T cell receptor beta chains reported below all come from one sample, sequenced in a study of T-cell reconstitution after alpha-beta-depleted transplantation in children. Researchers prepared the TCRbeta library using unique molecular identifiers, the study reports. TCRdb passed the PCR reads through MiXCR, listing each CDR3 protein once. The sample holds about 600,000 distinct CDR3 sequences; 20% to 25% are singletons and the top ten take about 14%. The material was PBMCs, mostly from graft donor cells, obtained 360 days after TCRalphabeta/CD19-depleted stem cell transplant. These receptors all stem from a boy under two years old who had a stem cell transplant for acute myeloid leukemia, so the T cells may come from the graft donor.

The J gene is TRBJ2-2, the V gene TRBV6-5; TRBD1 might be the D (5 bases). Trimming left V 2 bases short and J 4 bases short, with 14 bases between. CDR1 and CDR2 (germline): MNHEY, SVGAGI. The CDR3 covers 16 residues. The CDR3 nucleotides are TGTGCCAGCAGTTACAATCCGAGACAGTCCACCGGGGAGCTGTTTTTT. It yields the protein CASSYNPRQSTGELFF.

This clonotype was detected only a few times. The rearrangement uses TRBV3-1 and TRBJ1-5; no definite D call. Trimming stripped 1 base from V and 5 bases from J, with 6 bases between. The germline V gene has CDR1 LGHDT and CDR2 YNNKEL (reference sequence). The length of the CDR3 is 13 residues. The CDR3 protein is CASSQGPYQPQHF. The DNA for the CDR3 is TGTGCCAGCAGCCAAGGCCCCTATCAGCCCCAGCATTTT.

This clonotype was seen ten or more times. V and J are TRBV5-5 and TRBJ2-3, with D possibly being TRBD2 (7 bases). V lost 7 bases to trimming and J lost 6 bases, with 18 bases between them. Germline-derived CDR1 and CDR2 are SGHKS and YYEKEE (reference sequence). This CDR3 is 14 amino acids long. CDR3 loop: CASGARGLVDTQYF. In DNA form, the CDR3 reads TGTGCCAGCGGAGCGCGGGGGCTGGTCGATACGCAGTATTTT.

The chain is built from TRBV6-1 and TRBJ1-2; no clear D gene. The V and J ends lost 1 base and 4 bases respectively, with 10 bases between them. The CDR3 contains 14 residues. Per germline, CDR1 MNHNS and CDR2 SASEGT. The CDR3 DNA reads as TGTGCCAGCAGTGAAGTGACATCTTTCTATGGCTACACCTTC. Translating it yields CASSEVTSFYGYTF.

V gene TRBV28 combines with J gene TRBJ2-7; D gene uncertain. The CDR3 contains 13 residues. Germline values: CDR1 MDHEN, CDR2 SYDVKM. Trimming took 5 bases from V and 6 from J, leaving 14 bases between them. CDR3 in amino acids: CASSALSPSEQYV. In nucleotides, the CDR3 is TGTGCCAGCAGTGCCCTGAGTCCTTCCGAGCAGTACGTC.

The CDR3 sequence: CASSYSAGGPRNEQFF. CDR3 DNA sequence: TGTGCCAGCAGTTACTCGGCGGGGGGGCCCCGCAATGAGCAGTTCTTC. The chain employs TRBV6-5 and TRBJ2-1; 9 bases line up with TRBD2. The junction had 6 bases not matched to a gene; V was cut back by 0 bases and J by 6 bases. Germline CDR1 reads MNHEY; CDR2 reads SVGAGI. The CDR3 runs 16 residues.

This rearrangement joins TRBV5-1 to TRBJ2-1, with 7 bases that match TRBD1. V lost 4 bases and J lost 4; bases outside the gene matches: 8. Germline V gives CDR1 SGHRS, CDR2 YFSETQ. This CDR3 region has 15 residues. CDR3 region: CASSKTGIGYNEQFF. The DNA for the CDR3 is TGCGCCAGCAGCAAGACAGGGATCGGTTACAATGAGCAGTTCTTC.

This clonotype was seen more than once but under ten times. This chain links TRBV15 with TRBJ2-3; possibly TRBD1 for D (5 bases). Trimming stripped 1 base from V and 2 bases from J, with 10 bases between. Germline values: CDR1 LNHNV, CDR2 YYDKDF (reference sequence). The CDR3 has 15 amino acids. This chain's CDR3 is CATSRGKGITDTQYF. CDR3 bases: TGTGCCACCAGCAGAGGAAAGGGGATCACAGATACGCAGTATTTT.

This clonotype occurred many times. CDR3 sequence reads: CASSQGGQGVTEAFF. As DNA, the CDR3 is TGTGCCAGCAGCCAAGGGGGACAGGGCGTTACTGAAGCTTTCTTT. The chain is built from TRBV7-6 and TRBJ1-1, with TRBD1 identical over 9 bases. CDR1 and CDR2 (germline): SGHVS, FNYEAQ. The trim removed 5 bases at V and 5 bases at J, leaving 9 bases unmatched. The CDR3 is 15 amino acids.

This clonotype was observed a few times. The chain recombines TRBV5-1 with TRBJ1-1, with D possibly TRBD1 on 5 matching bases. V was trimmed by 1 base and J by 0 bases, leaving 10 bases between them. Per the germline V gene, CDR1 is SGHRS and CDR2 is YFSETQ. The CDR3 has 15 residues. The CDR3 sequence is CASSLLSGLNTEAFF. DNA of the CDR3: TGCGCCAGCAGCTTGTTGTCAGGGCTGAACACTGAAGCTTTCTTT.

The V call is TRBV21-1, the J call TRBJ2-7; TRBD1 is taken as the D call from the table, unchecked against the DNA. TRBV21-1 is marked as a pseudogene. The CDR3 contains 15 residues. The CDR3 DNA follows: TGTGCCAGCACCATGGGACAGGGGGCATCCTACGAGCAGTACGTC. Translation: CASTMGQGASYEQYV.

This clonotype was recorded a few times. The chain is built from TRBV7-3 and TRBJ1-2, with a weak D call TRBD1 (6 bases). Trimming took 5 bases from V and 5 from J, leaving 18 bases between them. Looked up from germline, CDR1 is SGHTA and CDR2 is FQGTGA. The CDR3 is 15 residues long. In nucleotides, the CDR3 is TGTGCCAGCAGCCCGGACGGGACATCCCCATATGGCTACACCTTC. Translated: CASSPDGTSPYGYTF.

Here the CDR3 DNA reads TGTGCCAGCTCAGGTCTCGATCAGCCCCAGCATTTT. Residues: CASSGLDQPQHF. The chain links TRBV18 to TRBJ1-5; D not certain. Trimming removed 5 bases at V and 5 bases at J, with 7 bases between. Germline V gene data show CDR1 as KGHSH and CDR2 as LQKENI. The CDR3 covers 12 residues.

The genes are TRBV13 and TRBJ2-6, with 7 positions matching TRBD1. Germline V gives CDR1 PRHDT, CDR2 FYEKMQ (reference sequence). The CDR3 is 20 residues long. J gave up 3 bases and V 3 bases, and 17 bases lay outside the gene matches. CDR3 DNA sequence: TGTGCCAGCAGCTTCCCCGACAGGGACCCATCCTCCGGTGGGGCCAACGTCCTGACTTTC. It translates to CASSFPDRDPSSGGANVLTF.

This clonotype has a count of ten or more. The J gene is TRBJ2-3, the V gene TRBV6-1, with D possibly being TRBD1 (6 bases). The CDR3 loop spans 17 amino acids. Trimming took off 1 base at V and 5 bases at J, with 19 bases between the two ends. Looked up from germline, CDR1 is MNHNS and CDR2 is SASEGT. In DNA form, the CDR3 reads TGTGCCAGCAGTGAAGGAAGTCCGAGACAGGTTCGAGATACGCAGTATTTT. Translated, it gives CASSEGSPRQVRDTQYF.

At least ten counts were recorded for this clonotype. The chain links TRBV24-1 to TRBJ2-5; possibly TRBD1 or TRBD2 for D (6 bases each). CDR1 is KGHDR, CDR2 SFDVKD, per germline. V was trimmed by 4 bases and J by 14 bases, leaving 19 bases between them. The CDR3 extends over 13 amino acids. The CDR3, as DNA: TGTGCCACCAGTGAGTGGGGGCGGGACGGACTCTACTTC. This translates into CATSEWGRDGLYF.

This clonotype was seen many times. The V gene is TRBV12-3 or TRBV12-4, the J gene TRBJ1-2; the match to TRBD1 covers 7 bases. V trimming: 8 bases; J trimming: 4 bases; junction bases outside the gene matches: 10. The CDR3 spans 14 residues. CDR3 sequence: CASRGTGQSYGYTF. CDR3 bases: TGTGCCAGCCGAGGAACGGGACAGTCCTATGGCTACACCTTC.

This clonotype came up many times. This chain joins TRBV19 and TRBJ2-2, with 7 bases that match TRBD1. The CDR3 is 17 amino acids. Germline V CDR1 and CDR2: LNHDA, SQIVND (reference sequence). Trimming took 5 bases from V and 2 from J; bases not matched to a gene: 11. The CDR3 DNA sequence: TGTGCCAGTAGTTTTACGACAGGGAGAATAAACACCGGGGAGCTGTTTTTT. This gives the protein CASSFTTGRINTGELFF.

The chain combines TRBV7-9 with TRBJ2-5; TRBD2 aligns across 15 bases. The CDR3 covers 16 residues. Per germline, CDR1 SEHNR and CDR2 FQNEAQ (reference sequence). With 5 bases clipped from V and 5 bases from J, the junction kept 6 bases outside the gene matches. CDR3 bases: TGTGCCAGCAGCATAAGGACTAGCGGGGGGGTCGAGACCCAGTACTTC. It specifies CASSIRTSGGVETQYF. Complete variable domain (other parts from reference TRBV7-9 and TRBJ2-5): DTGVSQNPRHKITKRGQNVTFRCDPISEHNRLYWYRQTLGQGPEFLTYFQNEAQLEKSRLLSDRFSAERPKGSFSTLEIQRTEQGDSAMYLCASSIRTSGGVETQYFGPGTRLLVL.

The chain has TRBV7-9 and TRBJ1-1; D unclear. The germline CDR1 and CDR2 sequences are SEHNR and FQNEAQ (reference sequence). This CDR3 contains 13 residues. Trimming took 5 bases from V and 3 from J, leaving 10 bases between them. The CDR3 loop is CASSAHGDTEAFF. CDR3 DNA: TGTGCCAGCAGCGCCCATGGCGACACTGAAGCTTTCTTT. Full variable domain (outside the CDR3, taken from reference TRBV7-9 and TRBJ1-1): DTGVSQNPRHKITKRGQNVTFRCDPISEHNRLYWYRQTLGQGPEFLTYFQNEAQLEKSRLLSDRFSAERPKGSFSTLEIQRTEQGDSAMYLCASSAHGDTEAFFGQGTRLTVV.

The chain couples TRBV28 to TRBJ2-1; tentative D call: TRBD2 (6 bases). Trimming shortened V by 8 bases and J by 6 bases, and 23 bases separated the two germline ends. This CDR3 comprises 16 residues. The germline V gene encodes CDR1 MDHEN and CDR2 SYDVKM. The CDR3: CASVLYGGKTRNEQFF. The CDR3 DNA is TGTGCCAGCGTGCTCTATGGGGGGAAAACTCGCAATGAGCAGTTCTTC.

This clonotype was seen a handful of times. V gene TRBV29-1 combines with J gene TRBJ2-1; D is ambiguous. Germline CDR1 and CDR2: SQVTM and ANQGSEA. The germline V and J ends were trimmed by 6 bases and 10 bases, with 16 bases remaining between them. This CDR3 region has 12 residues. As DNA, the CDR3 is TGCAGCGTCCACGTCCCCCCTCAAGAGCAGTTCTTC. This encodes CSVHVPPQEQFF.

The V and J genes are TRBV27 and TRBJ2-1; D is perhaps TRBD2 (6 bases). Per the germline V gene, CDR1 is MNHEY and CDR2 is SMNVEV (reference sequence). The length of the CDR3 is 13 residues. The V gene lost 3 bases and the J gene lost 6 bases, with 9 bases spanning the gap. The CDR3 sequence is CASSFRRVNEQFF. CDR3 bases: TGTGCCAGCAGTTTTCGGAGGGTCAATGAGCAGTTCTTC.

CDR3 sequence: CASSRTLKETQYF. CDR3 DNA: TGTGCCAGCAGCCGGACGCTTAAAGAGACCCAGTACTTC. The V and J genes are TRBV6-1 and TRBJ2-5; no clear D. Trimming took 6 bases from V and 3 from J, leaving 11 bases between them. Germline assignment: CDR1 MNHNS and CDR2 SASEGT. This CDR3 is 13 amino acids long.

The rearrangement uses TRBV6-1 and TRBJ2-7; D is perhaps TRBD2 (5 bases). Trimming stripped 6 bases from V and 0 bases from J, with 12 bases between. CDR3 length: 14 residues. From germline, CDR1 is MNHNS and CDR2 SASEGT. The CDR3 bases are TGTGCCAGCAGCTCCACCGGGGTCTCCTACGAGCAGTACTTC. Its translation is CASSSTGVSYEQYF.

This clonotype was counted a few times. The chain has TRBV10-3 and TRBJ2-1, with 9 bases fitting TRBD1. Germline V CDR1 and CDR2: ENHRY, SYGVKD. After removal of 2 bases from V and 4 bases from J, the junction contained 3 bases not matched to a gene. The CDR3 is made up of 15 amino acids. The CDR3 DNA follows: TGTGCCATCAGTGAGGGACAGGGGATGTACAATGAGCAGTTCTTC. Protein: CAISEGQGMYNEQFF.

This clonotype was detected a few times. The CDR3 nucleotides read TGTGCCAGCAGCTTCTGGACAGGGCCCACCTACGAGCAGTACTTC. It yields the protein CASSFWTGPTYEQYF. This chain joins TRBV7-2 and TRBJ2-7; 8 nucleotides match TRBD1. After removal of 3 bases from V and 2 bases from J, the junction contained 6 bases not matched to a gene. CDR1 is SGHTA and CDR2 is FQGNSA in the germline V gene. The CDR3 extends over 15 amino acids.

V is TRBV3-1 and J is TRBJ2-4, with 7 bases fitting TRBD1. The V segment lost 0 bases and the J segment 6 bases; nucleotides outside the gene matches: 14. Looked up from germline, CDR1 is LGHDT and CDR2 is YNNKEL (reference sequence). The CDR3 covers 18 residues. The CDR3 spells CASSQDAAGGTFLNIQYF. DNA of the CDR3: TGTGCCAGCAGCCAAGATGCGGCAGGGGGTACCTTTTTAAACATTCAGTACTTC.

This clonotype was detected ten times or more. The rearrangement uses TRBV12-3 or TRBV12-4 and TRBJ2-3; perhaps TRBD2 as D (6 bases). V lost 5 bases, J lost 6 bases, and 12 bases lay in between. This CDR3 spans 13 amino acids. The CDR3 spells CASSPPLADTQYF. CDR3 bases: TGTGCCAGCAGTCCCCCCCTAGCGGATACGCAGTATTTT.

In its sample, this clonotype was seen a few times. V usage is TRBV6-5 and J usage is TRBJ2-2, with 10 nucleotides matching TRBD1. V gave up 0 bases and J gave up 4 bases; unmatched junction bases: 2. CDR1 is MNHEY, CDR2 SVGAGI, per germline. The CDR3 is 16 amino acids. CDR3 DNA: TGTGCCAGCAGTTACTCGGGACAGGGGATCACCGGGGAGCTGTTTTTT. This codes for CASSYSGQGITGELFF.

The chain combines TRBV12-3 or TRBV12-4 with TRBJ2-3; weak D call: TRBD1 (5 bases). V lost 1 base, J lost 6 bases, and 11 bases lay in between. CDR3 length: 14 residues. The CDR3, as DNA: TGTGCCAGCAGTTTAGAGGGGCCACGGGATACGCAGTATTTT. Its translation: CASSLEGPRDTQYF.